These T cell receptor beta chains were read from a single sample in a study of human T cells and chemical hapten exposure. TCRdb analysed the RACE reads with MiXCR anew, one entry per CDR3 protein. Of around 250,000 distinct CDR3 sequences in the sample, approximately 8.6% were seen once. The sequencing here drew on whole blood, taken in connection with sensitization to the hapten diphenylcyclopropenone (DPC). The source is a woman between 40 and 55 years old with alopecia areata. Some clones in this sample may be carry-over from other donors' samples. Each CDR3 is given with its conserved first and last residue. D genes are given only for firm matches. Clone size is not always given. Where it is, it says once, few, many or a class for expanded clones.

j_call clone_size v_call cdr3_length d_call cdr3_nt cdr3_aa
TRBJ1-1 few TRBV20-1 16 TRBD1 TGCAGTGCTAGTACCCCTCGACAGGGCCAGAACACTGAAGCTTTCTTT CSASTPRQGQNTEAFF
TRBJ2-1 NA TRBV29-1 12 NA TGCAGCGTTGAACCAGTCAACAATGAGCAGTTCTTC CSVEPVNNEQFF
TRBJ2-7 NA TRBV6-1 12 NA TGTGCCAGCGGGTCGGGAGTATACGAGCAGTACTTC CASGSGVYEQYF
TRBJ1-6 many TRBV6-6 15 TRBD1 TGTGCCAGCAGCACAGGGGACCCCTATAATTCACCCCTCCACTTT CASSTGDPYNSPLHF
TRBJ2-1 NA TRBV7-2 14 TRBD1 TGTGCCAGCAGCTTTGACAGGGTTTATGGTGAGCAGTTCTTC CASSFDRVYGEQFF
TRBJ2-5 few TRBV6-5 16 NA TGTGCCAGCAGTTACTGGGGCGCACAGGGATCAGAGACCCAGTACTTC CASSYWGAQGSETQYF
TRBJ1-2 NA TRBV30 13 NA TGTGCCTGGACCCCAGAGGGGGGGCTTGGCTACACCTTC CAWTPEGGLGYTF
TRBJ1-1 few TRBV5-6 15 NA TGTGCCAGCAGCTTGGTCAGCCTGCGGTACACTGAAGCTTTCTTT CASSLVSLRYTEAFF
TRBJ1-1 NA TRBV9 16 TRBD1 TGTGCCAGCAGCGCCTTAACAGGGGCGGGCGGCACTGAAGCTTTCTTT CASSALTGAGGTEAFF
TRBJ2-7 NA TRBV12-3/TRBV12-4 15 TRBD2 TGTGCCAGCAGGTTCGACGGCGGGAGGCTCCACGAGCAGTACTTC CASRFDGGRLHEQYF
TRBJ2-6 many TRBV7-8 17 NA TGTGCCAGCAGCATAACTACACAGGGCTCTGGGGCCAACGTCCTGACTTTC CASSITTQGSGANVLTF
TRBJ2-7 many TRBV9 14 TRBD1 TGTGCCAGCAGCGCGGGACAGGGGGCGCGGGAGCAGTACTTC CASSAGQGAREQYF
TRBJ1-2 NA TRBV28 15 NA TGTGCCAGCAGTTCCTATGACAGGTCTAACTATGGCTACACCTTC CASSSYDRSNYGYTF
TRBJ2-7 NA TRBV29-1 10 NA TGCAGCGTTAGGGGTGGCGAGCAGTACTTC CSVRGGEQYF
TRBJ2-6 many TRBV20-1 19 TRBD2 TGCAGTGCTAGAGAATCACCCGGACTAGCGGTCTCTGGGGCCAACGTCCTGACTTTC CSARESPGLAVSGANVLTF
TRBJ2-7 many TRBV5-8 12 NA TGTGCCAGCAGCTTGTCAAGGACGGTGTGGGTCTTC CASSLSRTVWVF
TRBJ1-6 NA TRBV28 16 TRBD1 TGTGCCAGCAGCTCCCCTGGACAGGGGTTGGCATCACCCCTCCACTTT CASSSPGQGLASPLHF
TRBJ2-5 few TRBV4-1 13 NA TGCGCCAGCAGCCAAGTACAGGGAGAGACCCAGTACTTC CASSQVQGETQYF
TRBJ1-1 few TRBV6-2/TRBV6-3 13 NA TGTGCCAGTCAGGACATCCGGAACACTGAAGCTTTCTTT CASQDIRNTEAFF
TRBJ2-3 few TRBV12-3/TRBV12-4 14 TRBD2 TGTGCCAGCAACTTGGGAGGGGCTCCGGATACGCAGTATTTT CASNLGGAPDTQYF
TRBJ1-3 NA TRBV9 16 NA TGTGCCAGCAGCGTAGAGGGGACGGAGGCCGGAAACACCATATATTTT CASSVEGTEAGNTIYF
TRBJ1-4 NA TRBV5-6 14 NA TGTGCCAGCAGCTTGTTGGGTCCTAATGAAAAACTGTTTTTT CASSLLGPNEKLFF
TRBJ2-7 NA TRBV29-1 14 NA TGCAGCGTCTCAAACCCGGGACTGCCCTACGAGCAGTACTTC CSVSNPGLPYEQYF
TRBJ1-6 NA TRBV7-2 14 TRBD1 TGTGCCAGCAGCTCGGACAGGGATAATTCACCCCTCCACTTT CASSSDRDNSPLHF
TRBJ1-1 NA TRBV11-2 13 NA TGTGCCAGCAGCGCGCAGGGGAGCACTGAAGCTTTCTTT CASSAQGSTEAFF
TRBJ2-5 few TRBV7-3 15 TRBD2 TGTGCCAGCAGCCGGACTAGCGGGTTCCAAGAGACCCAGTACTTC CASSRTSGFQETQYF
TRBJ1-1 many TRBV29-1 13 TRBD1 TGCAGCGTGGGGAGACAGGGTAACACTGAAGCTTTCTTT CSVGRQGNTEAFF
TRBJ1-4 few TRBV28 15 TRBD1 TGTGCCAGCAGTTTAGCGGGACAGGGGAGTGAAAAACTGTTTTTT CASSLAGQGSEKLFF
TRBJ2-6 NA TRBV5-1 13 NA TGCGCCAGTGGGACTTCTGGGGCCAACGTCCTGACTTTC CASGTSGANVLTF
TRBJ2-3 NA TRBV12-3/TRBV12-4 15 NA TGTGCCAGCAGTTTTCAGGGGGGCCTGTCGGATACGCAGTATTTT CASSFQGGLSDTQYF
TRBJ1-2 few TRBV7-9 17 NA TGTGCCAGCCACCCAACTACGCTCGGGACAAGAACCTATGGCTACACCTTC CASHPTTLGTRTYGYTF
TRBJ2-3 NA TRBV2 15 TRBD2 TGTGCCAGCAGAGGAGGACTAGCGGGAGTGGATACGCAGTATTTT CASRGGLAGVDTQYF
TRBJ2-2 few TRBV9 15 NA TGTGCTAGTACAAGGAGGGAACCGAACACCGGGGAGCTGTTTTTT CASTRREPNTGELFF
TRBJ1-2 few TRBV25-1 15 TRBD1 TGTGCCAGCAGTCCTCTCCCCGACAGGGGGGCTGGCTACACCTTC CASSPLPDRGAGYTF
TRBJ1-3 NA TRBV5-1 15 TRBD1 TGCGCCAGCAGCGCAGGGGGCACGTCTGGAAACACCATATATTTT CASSAGGTSGNTIYF
TRBJ2-7 NA TRBV4-1 16 NA TGCACCAGCAGCCATGCATTCCCAGGGGGGGACTACGAGCAGTACTTC CTSSHAFPGGDYEQYF
TRBJ2-2 many TRBV7-2 13 NA TGTGCCAGCAGTCCAGGTCCCTCCGGGGAGCTGTTTTTT CASSPGPSGELFF
TRBJ2-1 few TRBV7-2 16 NA TGTGCCAGCAGCTGGATCCGGGACAAGTATAACAATGAGCAGTTCTTC CASSWIRDKYNNEQFF